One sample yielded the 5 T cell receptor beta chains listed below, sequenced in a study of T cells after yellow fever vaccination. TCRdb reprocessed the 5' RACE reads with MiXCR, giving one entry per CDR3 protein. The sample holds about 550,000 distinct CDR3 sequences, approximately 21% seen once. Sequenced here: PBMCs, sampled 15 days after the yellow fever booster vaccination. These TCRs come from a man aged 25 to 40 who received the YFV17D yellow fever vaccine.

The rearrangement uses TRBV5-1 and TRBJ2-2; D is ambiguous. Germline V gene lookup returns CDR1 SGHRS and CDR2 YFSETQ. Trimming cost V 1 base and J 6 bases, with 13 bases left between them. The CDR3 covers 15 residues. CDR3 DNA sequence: TGCGCCAGCAGCTTGATGGCGGAACCGGCCGGGGAGCTGTTTTTT. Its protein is CASSLMAEPAGELFF. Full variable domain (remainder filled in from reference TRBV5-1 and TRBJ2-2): KAGVTQTPRYLIKTRGQQVTLSCSPISGHRSVSWYQQTPGQGLQFLFEYFSETQRNKGNFPGRFSGRQFSNSRSEMNVSTLELGDSALYLCASSLMAEPAGELFFGEGSRLTVL.

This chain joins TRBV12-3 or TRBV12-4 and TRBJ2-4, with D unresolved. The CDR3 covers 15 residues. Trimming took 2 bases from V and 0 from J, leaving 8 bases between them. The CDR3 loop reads CASSLRLGAKNIQYF. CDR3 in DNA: TGTGCCAGCAGTTTACGGCTAGGAGCCAAAAACATTCAGTACTTC.

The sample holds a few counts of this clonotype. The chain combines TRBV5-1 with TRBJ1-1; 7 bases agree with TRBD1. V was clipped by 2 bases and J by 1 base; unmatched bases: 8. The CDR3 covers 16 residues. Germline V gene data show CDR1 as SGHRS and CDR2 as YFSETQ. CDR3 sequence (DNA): TGCGCCAGCAGCTTCCTCGCGGACAGGAGGAACACTGAAGCTTTCTTT. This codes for CASSFLADRRNTEAFF.

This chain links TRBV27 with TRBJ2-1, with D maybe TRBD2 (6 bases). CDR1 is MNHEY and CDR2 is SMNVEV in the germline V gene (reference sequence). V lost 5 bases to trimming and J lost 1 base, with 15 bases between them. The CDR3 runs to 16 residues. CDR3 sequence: CASSIRLVESYNEQFF. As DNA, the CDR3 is TGTGCCAGCAGTATTAGACTAGTAGAGTCCTACAATGAGCAGTTCTTC.

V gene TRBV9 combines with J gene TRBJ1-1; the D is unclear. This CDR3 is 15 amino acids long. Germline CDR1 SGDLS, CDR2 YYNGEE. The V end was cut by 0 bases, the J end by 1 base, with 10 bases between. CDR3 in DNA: TGTGCCAGCAGCGTAGACGGCGTGGGGAACACTGAAGCTTTCTTT. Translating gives CASSVDGVGNTEAFF. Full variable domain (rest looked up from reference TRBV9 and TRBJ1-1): DSGVTQTPKHLITATGQRVTLRCSPRSGDLSVYWYQQSLDQGLQFLIQYYNGEERAKGNILERFSAQQFPDLHSELNLSSLELGDSALYFCASSVDGVGNTEAFFGQGTRLTVV.